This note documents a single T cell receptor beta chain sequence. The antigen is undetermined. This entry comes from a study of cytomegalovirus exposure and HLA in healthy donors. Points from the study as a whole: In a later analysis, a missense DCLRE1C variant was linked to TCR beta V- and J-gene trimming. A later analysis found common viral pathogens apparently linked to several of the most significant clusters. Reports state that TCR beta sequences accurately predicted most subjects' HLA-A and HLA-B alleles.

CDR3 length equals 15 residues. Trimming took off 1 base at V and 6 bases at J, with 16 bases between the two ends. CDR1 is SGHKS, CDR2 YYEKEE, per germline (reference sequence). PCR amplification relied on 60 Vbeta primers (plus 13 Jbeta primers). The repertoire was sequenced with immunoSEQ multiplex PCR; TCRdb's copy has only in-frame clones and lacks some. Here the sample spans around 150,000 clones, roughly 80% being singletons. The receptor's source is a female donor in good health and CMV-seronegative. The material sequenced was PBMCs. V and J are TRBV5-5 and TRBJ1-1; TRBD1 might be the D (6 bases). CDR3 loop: CASSLFGGGLAEAFF. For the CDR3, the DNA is TGTGCCAGCAGCTTGTTTGGGGGCGGGTTAGCTGAAGCTTTCTTT.